This TCR beta chain comes out of a study of blood T cells in healthy people across ages. With each sample, at least 5.5 micrograms of total RNA were extracted. Through a sample-barcoded 5' primer and a J-beta primer mix, a second PCR was run for 7 to 11 cycles. Every cDNA molecule bore a tag from a template-switch adaptor containing 12 random nucleotides. TCRdb itself ran the 5' RACE reads through MiXCR, one entry per CDR3 protein. The sample holds roughly 500,000 distinct CDR3 sequences, 25% to 30% seen once. Germline CDR1 is SEHNR and CDR2 is FQNEAQ (reference sequence). The CDR3 has 12 amino acids. The V gene lost 3 bases and the J gene lost 9 bases, with 11 bases spanning the gap. Whole-study findings and limits: Naive T cell percentage showed a strong correlation with TCR beta diversity.

This clonotype was seen a handful of times. Its antigen remains unknown. The sample comprised blood. The chain uses TRBV7-9 and TRBJ1-1, with D perhaps TRBD1 (6 bases). This TCR was recovered from a woman in her 70s in good health. The DNA of the CDR3 is TGTGCCAGCAGCTTTGACGGACAGAAAGCTTTCTTT. Translating it yields CASSFDGQKAFF.